These 6 T cell receptor beta chains were sequenced from one sample in a study of T cells in tumors and immune-related adverse events (dated by TCRdb to the early 2020s). This specimen's treatment or condition label, per the study, means: nivolumab (PD-1 blockade) given before sampling. The library was obtained by the immunoSEQ multiplex PCR assay. This is the immuneACCESS table as TCRdb keeps it, with only in-frame sequences that have V and J called. A part of the clones is gone; compared with another copy, unresolved V genes explain less than half, and the rest is unexplained. The sample table records under 10,000 clones; roughly 94% of these occur just once. Less than 2.5% of the sample is in the top ten clones. Sequencing was performed on lymph node tissue, taken from a patient treated with anti-PD-1 therapy. The receptor set was obtained from a female donor with metastatic renal cell carcinoma.

J is TRBJ1-1 and V is TRBV5-6; 9 nucleotides match TRBD1. CDR1 and CDR2 from the germline V gene are SGHDT and YYEEEE. V was clipped by 0 bases and J by 5 bases; unmatched bases: 5. The CDR3 is made up of 15 amino acids. The CDR3 DNA reads as TGTGCCAGCAGCTTGGGGGACAGGGTCTGGACTGAAGCTTTCTTT. Translating gives CASSLGDRVWTEAFF.

The chain uses TRBV10-3 and TRBJ2-3; 9 nucleotides match TRBD2. Losses at the gene ends were 6 bases for V and 0 bases for J; bases not matched to a gene: 7. This CDR3 region has 16 residues. Germline V CDR1 and CDR2: ENHRY, SYGVKD. CDR3 in amino acids: CAIRPGLARSTDTQYF. CDR3 nucleotide sequence: TGTGCCATCAGGCCGGGACTAGCCCGTAGCACAGATACGCAGTATTTT.

V is TRBV6-4 and J is TRBJ2-1; 13 nucleotides match TRBD2. CDR1 is MRHNA, CDR2 SNTAGT, per germline. V dropped 0 bases and J dropped 6; count of bases not matched to a gene: 5. The CDR3 contains 17 residues. The DNA for the CDR3 is TGTGCCAGCAGTGACTCAACTAGCGGGGGGGCCGTCAATGAGCAGTTCTTC. Translated, it gives CASSDSTSGGAVNEQFF.

Concerning this clone itself: The sample has other DNA sequences that encode this CDR3 too. The genes are TRBV5-1 and TRBJ1-4, with TRBD1 matching over 7 bases. The trim removed 8 bases at V and 6 bases at J, leaving 7 bases unmatched. Germline V CDR1 and CDR2: SGHRS, YFSETQ. The CDR3 totals 13 residues. The CDR3: CASSRGVDEKLFF. The CDR3 nucleotides read TGCGCCAGTAGCAGGGGGGTTGATGAAAAACTGTTTTTT.

The chain carries TRBV6-5 and TRBJ1-1; D is unclear. Trimming removed 5 bases at V and 4 bases at J, with 14 bases between. Germline assignment: CDR1 MNHEY and CDR2 SVGAGI. The CDR3 runs to 14 residues. The CDR3 spells CASSGRVMGTEAFF. CDR3 DNA sequence: TGTGCCAGCAGTGGAAGGGTGATGGGCACTGAAGCTTTCTTT.

J is TRBJ2-2 and V is TRBV7-9, with TRBD1 identical over 10 bases. The germline V gene has CDR1 SEHNR and CDR2 FQNEAQ (reference sequence). The CDR3 extends over 16 amino acids. Germline trimming cut 5 bases from V and 3 bases from J; bases unmatched to any gene: 6. The CDR3 region is CASSATDRGDTGELFF. In nucleotides, the CDR3 is TGTGCCAGCAGCGCCACGGACAGGGGGGACACCGGGGAGCTGTTTTTT.